Listed below are T cell receptor beta chains from one sample, sequenced in a study of cytomegalovirus exposure and HLA in healthy donors. Method: immunoSEQ multiplex PCR; TCRdb's copy keeps in-frame clones and lacks some. The sample holds approximately 200,000 clones; less than 85% are singletons and the top ten take approximately 4.6%. The sample was PBMCs. These receptors came from a man younger than 45 in good health and CMV-seropositive. CDR3s include the opening cysteine and the closing phenylalanine or tryptophan. Fields, in order: D gene, V gene, clone size, J gene, CDR3 protein, CDR3 DNA. The D gene is left open where the match is weak. Rows may omit the clone size; those that give it use once, few, many or a size class.

>TRBD1|TRBV2|once|TRBJ2-2
CASSLQGAGNTGELFF
TGTGCCAGCAGTCTACAGGGGGCTGGGAACACCGGGGAGCTGTTTTTT
>NA|TRBV29-1|NA|TRBJ1-1
CSVGQETEAFF
TGCAGCGTTGGCCAGGAAACTGAAGCTTTCTTT
>TRBD1|TRBV6-1|NA|TRBJ1-2
CASSATRTGSGYTF
TGTGCCAGCAGTGCGACTCGGACAGGGTCTGGCTACACCTTC
>TRBD2|TRBV4-1|NA|TRBJ2-3
CASSPDPPTSGALGNTQYF
TGCGCCAGCAGCCCAGACCCCCCCACTAGCGGGGCGTTAGGTAATACGCAGTATTTT
>TRBD1|TRBV7-9|few|TRBJ1-5
CASSQGQGNQPQHF
TGTGCCAGCAGCCAGGGACAGGGCAATCAGCCCCAGCATTTT
>NA|TRBV6-5|NA|TRBJ1-1
CASSYSGGGSTEAFF
TGTGCCAGCAGTTACTCCGGGGGAGGGAGCACTGAAGCTTTCTTT
>TRBD2|TRBV18|NA|TRBJ2-3
CASSPGLAGAGDTQYF
TGTGCCAGCTCACCCGGACTAGCGGGAGCGGGAGATACGCAGTATTTT
>NA|TRBV11-2|NA|TRBJ1-5
CASSLATYQPQHF
TGTGCCAGCAGCTTAGCCACTTATCAGCCCCAGCATTTT
>NA|TRBV5-5|NA|TRBJ1-1
CASSRDTEAFF
TGTGCCAGCAGCCGTGACACTGAAGCTTTCTTT
>NA|TRBV6-6|NA|TRBJ2-5
CASVFRRFQYF
TGTGCCAGCGTTTTTCGTCGGTTCCAGTACTTC
>NA|TRBV20-1|NA|TRBJ1-2
CSATGGYGYTF
TGCAGTGCAACGGGGGGCTATGGCTACACCTTC
>NA|TRBV5-8|NA|TRBJ1-2
CASSAAGGRVFRGYTF
TGTGCCAGCAGCGCCGCCGGGGGGCGCGTCTTTCGGGGCTACACCTTC
>NA|TRBV19|NA|TRBJ1-2
CASSTSFRGQFYGYTF
TGTGCCAGTAGTACCTCCTTTCGTGGACAGTTCTATGGCTACACCTTC
>NA|TRBV7-2|NA|TRBJ2-1
CASSLAGATLNEQFF
TGTGCCAGCAGCTTAGCGGGGGCGACCCTCAATGAGCAGTTCTTC
>TRBD1|TRBV18|once|TRBJ2-2
CASSRLDRGRGGELFF
TGTGCCAGCTCGCGATTGGACAGGGGGCGAGGCGGGGAGCTGTTTTTT
>NA|TRBV18|NA|TRBJ1-1
CASSQEEGNTEAFF
TGTGCCAGCTCACAGGAAGAGGGGAACACTGAAGCTTTCTTT
>TRBD1|TRBV5-6|NA|TRBJ1-1
CASSHTGGRLEAFF
TGTGCCAGCAGCCATACAGGGGGCCGGCTTGAAGCTTTCTTT
>TRBD1|TRBV2|NA|TRBJ1-1
CASRTGGATEAFF
TGTGCCAGCAGGACAGGGGGTGCCACTGAAGCTTTCTTT
>TRBD1|TRBV18|NA|TRBJ1-2
CASSGQGAHGYTF
TGTGCCAGCTCCGGGCAGGGGGCACATGGCTACACCTTC
>TRBD2|TRBV7-8|NA|TRBJ2-1
CASSLVGLAGQAGGSSYNEQFF
TGTGCCAGCAGCTTAGTGGGACTAGCGGGACAAGCGGGTGGCAGCTCCTACAATGAGCAGTTCTTC
>TRBD1|TRBV5-4|NA|TRBJ1-4
CASSLRQGGEKLFF
TGTGCCAGCAGCTTAAGACAGGGAGGAGAAAAACTGTTTTTT
>NA|TRBV12-5|NA|TRBJ1-6
CASGLNRGSPLHF
TGTGCTAGTGGTTTAAATCGGGGGTCACCCCTCCACTTT
>NA|TRBV7-3|NA|TRBJ2-2
CASSSDSFSGELFF
TGTGCCAGCAGCTCAGACAGTTTTTCGGGGGAGCTGTTTTTT
>TRBD2|TRBV27|few|TRBJ2-3
CASSREVYWASTDTQYF
TGTGCCAGCAGCCGGGAGGTCTACTGGGCTAGCACAGATACGCAGTATTTT
>TRBD2|TRBV7-7|NA|TRBJ2-5
CASSLTGGAQETQYF
TGTGCTAGCAGCTTGACGGGGGGGGCTCAAGAGACCCAGTACTTC
>TRBD1|TRBV10-3|NA|TRBJ2-7
CAISGTGGPYEQYF
TGTGCCATCAGTGGGACAGGGGGCCCCTACGAGCAGTACTTC
>NA|TRBV2|NA|TRBJ1-5
CASATGRDQPQHF
TGTGCCAGCGCCACCGGGAGGGATCAGCCCCAGCATTTT
>TRBD1|TRBV4-2|NA|TRBJ2-5
CASSQGQGAGGETQYF
TGTGCCAGCAGCCAAGGACAGGGGGCCGGTGGAGAGACCCAGTACTTC
>TRBD2|TRBV2|few|TRBJ2-7
CASRETSGTLYEQYF
TGTGCCAGCAGGGAGACTAGCGGGACCCTTTACGAGCAGTACTTC
>TRBD2|TRBV6-4|NA|TRBJ2-6
CASSDQPGGSGANVLTF
TGTGCCAGCAGCGACCAACCCGGGGGGTCTGGGGCCAACGTCCTGACTTTC
>TRBD1|TRBV6-1|NA|TRBJ2-7
CASSSGQGRDEQYF
TGTGCCAGCAGTTCCGGACAGGGGAGGGACGAGCAGTACTTC
>NA|TRBV5-1|few|TRBJ2-7
CASSPGLSYEQYF
TGCGCCAGCAGCCCCGGACTATCCTACGAGCAGTACTTC
>TRBD2|TRBV13|NA|TRBJ2-1
CASSPRDYYNEQFF
TGTGCCAGCAGCCCCCGGGACTATTACAATGAGCAGTTCTTC
>TRBD1|TRBV2|NA|TRBJ1-3
CASTVDRGSGNTIYF
TGTGCCAGCACGGTCGACAGGGGCTCTGGAAACACCATATATTTT
>TRBD2|TRBV5-1|NA|TRBJ2-1
CASSWTSGSSYNEQFF
TGCGCCAGCAGCTGGACTAGCGGGAGCTCCTACAATGAGCAGTTCTTC
>NA|TRBV27|NA|TRBJ2-1
CASTTSRRAPNNEQFF
TGTGCCAGCACGACCTCCCGCAGGGCCCCTAACAATGAGCAGTTCTTC
>TRBD2|TRBV5-1|few|TRBJ2-2
CASSARTSGGPNTGELFF
TGCGCCAGCAGCGCCCGGACTAGCGGGGGCCCGAACACCGGGGAGCTGTTTTTT
>TRBD2|TRBV30|NA|TRBJ2-6
CAWMGLGRAGANVLTF
TGTGCCTGGATGGGGCTCGGGAGGGCTGGGGCCAACGTCCTGACTTTC
>NA|TRBV28|few|TRBJ1-5
CASRGGSIARDNQPQHF
TGTGCCAGCAGGGGGGGGTCGATCGCAAGGGACAATCAGCCCCAGCATTTT
>TRBD1|TRBV30|NA|TRBJ2-7
CAWSGGTGTSYEQYF
TGTGCCTGGAGCGGGGGGACAGGGACCTCCTACGAGCAGTACTTC
>NA|TRBV27|few|TRBJ2-5
CASSFRHGTGTQYF
TGTGCCAGCAGTTTTCGCCACGGGACTGGGACCCAGTACTTC
>NA|TRBV10-3|NA|TRBJ1-5
CAITPRPNQPQHF
TGTGCCATCACCCCTCGTCCCAATCAGCCCCAGCATTTT
>TRBD2|TRBV9|NA|TRBJ2-1
CASSPRTSGGRNEQFF
TGTGCCAGCAGCCCACGGACTAGCGGGGGTCGGAATGAGCAGTTCTTC
>TRBD1|TRBV7-2|NA|TRBJ1-4
CASSPRQGGDEKLFF
TGTGCCAGCAGCCCTAGACAGGGTGGTGATGAAAAACTGTTTTTT
>TRBD2|TRBV18|NA|TRBJ2-7
CASSLTSGIDYEQYF
TGTGCCAGCTCACTGACTAGCGGGATAGACTACGAGCAGTACTTC
>NA|TRBV10-3|NA|TRBJ2-5
CAIRRNQETQYF
TGTGCCATCAGGAGGAACCAAGAGACCCAGTACTTC
>NA|TRBV7-2|NA|TRBJ2-1
CASSLESSYNEQFF
TGTGCCAGCAGCTTAGAGAGCTCCTACAATGAGCAGTTCTTC
>NA|TRBV7-9|NA|TRBJ1-2
CASSLAAGTYGYTF
TGTGCCAGCAGCTTAGCGGCAGGCACCTATGGCTACACCTTC
>TRBD2|TRBV4-2|NA|TRBJ2-2
CASSPTSGRAGELFF
TGTGCCAGCAGCCCGACTAGCGGGAGAGCCGGGGAGCTGTTTTTT
>TRBD1|TRBV9|NA|TRBJ1-6
CASSTGQPNSPLHF
TGTGCCAGCAGCACGGGACAGCCGAATTCACCCCTCCACTTT
>TRBD1|TRBV25-1|NA|TRBJ1-6
CASSGLDRGLEDNSPLHF
TGTGCCAGCAGTGGCCTGGACAGGGGGCTGGAGGATAATTCACCCCTCCACTTT
>TRBD1|TRBV27|NA|TRBJ2-7
CASSSRHSNRGSLPSYYEQYF
TGTGCCAGCAGTTCTAGACACTCCAACAGGGGGAGCCTCCCTAGTTATTACGAGCAGTACTTC
>TRBD1|TRBV2|NA|TRBJ1-1
CASSHLDRPTEAFF
TGTGCCAGCAGCCATCTGGACAGGCCTACTGAAGCTTTCTTT